These T cell receptor beta chains were read from a single sample in a study of STAT5B mutations in CD4+ large granular lymphocyte leukemia. The protocol was immunoSEQ multiplex PCR, while the TCRdb copy is restricted to in-frame clones and leaves out a portion. The profile shows about 31,000 clones, roughly 70% of them singletons. Material: CD4+ T cells from blood buffy coats. These receptors were collected from a human donor in good health. Both conserved end residues are part of each CDR3. A D gene is named only where the DNA matches it firmly. Some rows mark clone size as missing; the rest say once, few, many or name a class of expanded clone.

>.|.|TRBV5-6|TRBJ1-4
CASSLVLAGGEKLFF
TGTGCCAGCAGCTTGGTATTGGCGGGTGGTGAAAAACTGTTTTTT
>.|.|TRBV18|TRBJ2-7
CASSPGRTYEQYF
TGTGCCAGCTCACCGGGACGGACCTACGAGCAGTACTTC
>.|.|TRBV5-1|TRBJ1-4
CASSGEGTNEKLFF
TGCGCCAGCAGCGGGGAGGGTACTAATGAAAAACTGTTTTTT
>.|.|TRBV10-2|TRBJ2-1
CASSRSSYNEQFF
TGCGCCAGCAGTCGGAGCTCCTACAATGAGCAGTTCTTC
>TRBD2|.|TRBV29-1|TRBJ2-3
CSVESRRGSSIGTDTQYF
TGCAGCGTTGAGTCGCGGCGGGGGTCTAGCATAGGGACAGATACGCAGTATTTT
>.|.|TRBV30|TRBJ1-2
CAWTETNYGYTF
TGTGCCTGGACAGAAACTAACTATGGCTACACCTTC
>.|.|TRBV2|TRBJ2-7
CASRRGISYEQYF
TGTGCCAGCAGAAGGGGGATCTCCTACGAGCAGTACTTC
>.|once|TRBV6-5|TRBJ1-3
CASSYGPSGNTIYF
TGTGCCAGCAGTTATGGGCCCTCTGGAAACACCATATATTTT
>.|once|TRBV5-8|TRBJ2-3
CASSFEILASTQYF
TGTGCCAGCAGCTTCGAGATTCTTGCAAGTACGCAGTATTTT
>TRBD1|.|TRBV5-4|TRBJ1-6
CASSLTGTDNSPLHF
TGTGCCAGCAGCTTGACCGGGACAGATAATTCACCCCTCCACTTT
>.|.|TRBV2|TRBJ1-2
CASSEIGDTRRFSYTF
TGTGCCAGCAGTGAGATTGGGGACACGCGTCGGTTCAGCTACACCTTC
>.|.|TRBV28|TRBJ1-4
CASSWGDSPEKLFF
TGTGCCAGCAGTTGGGGTGACAGTCCTGAAAAACTGTTTTTT